Sequencing of this T cell receptor (beta chain) was carried out in a study of shared clonotypes between healthy human individuals. Germline V gene lookup returns CDR1 SGDLS and CDR2 YYNGEE. The CDR3 is 11 amino acids. V dropped 3 bases and J dropped 6 bases, with 3 bases sitting between them. Only in-frame clones appear in the TCRdb table, and some are missing; sequencing was by immunoSEQ multiplex PCR. The data contain about 2.1 million clones, just over 90% of them seen just once; the ten biggest clones take up roughly 1.7%. Terminally differentiated effector memory CD45RA+ cells were excluded by CCR7 positive selection of CD45RO-negative cells.

Input material: naive CD8+ T cells from PBMCs. The chain has TRBV9 and TRBJ2-2; D unclear. This clonotype was sampled from a man younger than 35 in good health. Some clones in this sample may be carry-over from other donors' samples. The CDR3 here is CASSEAGELFF. The CDR3 DNA reads as TGTGCCAGCAGCGAGGCCGGGGAGCTGTTTTTT.